This T cell receptor beta chain was captured in a study of T cell responses to AZD1222 COVID-19 vaccine (dated by TCRdb to the early 2020s). Study-level background: A total of under 250 trial participants underwent TCR sequencing, of whom 207 had received two doses of AZD1222 and roughly 26 had received two doses of the MenACWY control vaccine. Trial participants were enrolled by age into 18-55, 56-69 and 70-plus year subgroups, with about 150, 27 and 61 TCR-sequenced participants respectively. Here is what the overall study found, with its caveats: Reportedly, close to half of the unique spike-specific TCRs recognized epitopes lying outside the regions that are mutated in the B.1.351 and B.1.1.7 variants. A significant rise in spike-specific TCR breadth and depth was observed after two AZD1222 doses relative to day 0 and relative to MenACWY recipients. Most participants were white British and females outnumbered males, and the authors suggested that clonal diversity may have been underestimated. The 56-69-year group was small, and its depth increase did not reach significance, likely because of low power. Because no day 14 peak-response samples were available, repertoires were characterized only after the peak T cell response. Vaccine-associated CD4 TCRs spanned the whole spike protein, with dominant responses in regions 160-218 and 743-854. Only six or seven AZD1222 recipients were SARS-CoV-2 seropositive at baseline, limiting conclusions about previously exposed vaccinees.

V is cut by 5 bases and J by 4 bases, and the space between the germline ends is 4 bases. From a lookup of the germline V gene, CDR1 and CDR2 are MNHEY and SVGAGI. The CDR3 runs 11 residues from the cysteine to the phenylalanine. Just the 33-base CDR3 DNA is kept, in frame starting at base 1. The CDR3 regions of human TCRbeta chains were analyzed by immunosequencing. In the paper's pipeline: TCRs in the repertoires were compared against a reference library of SARS-CoV-2-specific TCRs that had been generated with the MIRA antigen-specificity platform. Breadth meant the fraction of unique TCRs that were SARS-CoV-2-associated, whereas depth meant the fraction of total T cells that were SARS-CoV-2-associated. Using the MIRA data, every spike-specific TCR was mapped to the spike region that the TCR reacted to and assigned to either a CD4 or a CD8 class. Log10-transformed breadth and depth values were compared by one-way ANOVA with Sidak's multiple comparisons tests. TCRdb carries this immuneACCESS record with in-frame sequences only. Its versions omit some clonotypes, under half of them owing to an unresolved V gene in the studies checked, with the rest unexplained. V and J calls and clone size are those listed in that table; D and trimming were worked out from the DNA. The sample has approximately 94,000 clones on record, approximately 89% of them singletons. Of the sample, 4% to 5% is held by the ten largest clones.

About this clone itself: Its cognate antigen has yet to be identified. No base quality information exists; no much larger clone differs at one position. This specimen includes other DNA sequences encoding the same CDR3.

This specimen's time point label, interpreted: baseline before first vaccination. The treatment or condition label, read with the paper, signifies: meningococcal conjugate vaccine given as trial control. Vaccinee samples came from UK trials COV001 and COV002, including a single-blind randomized controlled phase 2/3 trial of AZD1222 (ChAdOx1 nCoV-19) in healthy adults. For TCRbeta chain sequencing, PBMC samples were collected from trial participants at day 0 and at day 28 after the second dose. The chain links TRBV6-5 with TRBJ2-3, with no confident D gene call. This clonotype originated in an adult in good health. The sequencing here drew on peripheral blood, taken on day 0 of MenACWY control vaccination. The bases are TGTGCCAGCAGTAGAGCAGATACGCAGTATTTT. Its amino acids are CASSRADTQYF.